This T cell receptor (beta chain) was retrieved from a study of beta chain features in type 1 diabetes. Study summary: All samples combined gave roughly 100 million sorted cells for examination.

Broader study findings: The naive, central memory and Treg TCRB repertoires showed an apparent similarity that was greater among patients than among healthy donors. Highly expressing activated T cells could be over-counted with a cDNA template.

This clone was seen a handful of times. What it recognizes is unknown. Reverse transcription of all isolated RNA meant that expressed TCRB transcripts were sequenced. Some clones are missing from TCRdb's copy, which holds only in-frame ones; the method was immunoSEQ multiplex PCR. This sample has 330,000 or so clones; about 20% occur once, and the top ten carry approximately 0.046%. Trimming shortened V by 7 bases and J by 11 bases, and 12 bases separated the two germline ends. Germline CDR1 MNHNY, CDR2 SVGAGI (reference sequence). The CDR3 length is 12 residues. This chain connects TRBV6-6 to TRBJ1-6; tentatively, D is TRBD1 (6 bases). The sequence was obtained from a woman under 30 in good health. Sequencing input: naive CD4+ T cells from blood. The CDR3 reads CASKLQGTPLHF. The CDR3 DNA reads TGTGCCAGCAAACTACAGGGAACACCCCTCCACTTT.